This T cell receptor beta chain was recovered during a study of blood T cell repertoires in COVID-19. V shed 4 bases, J shed 8 bases, and the junction held 4 bases outside the gene matches. This CDR3 comprises 12 residues. Germline CDR1 and CDR2: MDHEN and SYDVKM. Some clones are missing from TCRdb's copy, which holds only in-frame ones; the method was immunoSEQ multiplex PCR. The sample shows about 140,000 clones, about 80% of them seen only once. The rearrangement uses TRBV28 and TRBJ1-2; TRBD1 matches 7 bases. The receptor comes from a woman aged 55-75 years with acute or convalescent COVID-19. The sequencing sample was made of peripheral blood. CDR3 nucleotide sequence: TGTGCCAGCAGTTCCACAGGGGTCGGCTACACCTTC. Protein product: CASSSTGVGYTF.